This note documents a single T cell receptor (beta chain) sequence. Assay: immunoSEQ multiplex PCR; the TCRdb copy retains only in-frame clones and omits some. Of about a million clones listed, roughly 80% are singletons. This specimen comes from a study of shared clonotypes between healthy human individuals. Study details: A couple of women and a few men aged 18 to 49 made up the donors. Each donor's CD8 memory used one plate, CD8 naive two, each CD4 subset three.

The CDR3 sequence is 13 residues long. Trimming cost V 3 bases and J 6 bases, with 12 bases left between them. Germline V gene data show CDR1 as MNHNY and CDR2 as SVGAGI (reference sequence). CD4+ cells underwent separation, giving CD45RA+ naive and CD45RA-negative memory subsets. The clonotype originates from a man between 18 and 35 years old in good health. Some clones in this sample may be carry-over from other donors' samples. Sample: memory CD4+ T cells from PBMCs. Described subset: CD45RA-negative fraction. This chain uses TRBV6-6 with TRBJ2-7; tentative D call: TRBD1 (6 bases). The CDR3 region has the DNA TGTGCCAGCAGTTATGTAATAGGGGGCGAGCAGTACTTC. Protein sequence: CASSYVIGGEQYF.